Listed here are 17 T cell receptor beta chains from one sample, sequenced in a study of T cell responses to AZD1222 COVID-19 vaccine. The protocol was immunoSEQ multiplex PCR, while the TCRdb copy is restricted to in-frame clones and leaves out a portion. This sample has 110,000 or so clones, with about 87% found just once. Here the sequenced sample was peripheral blood, taken 28 days after the second AZD1222 dose. Receptors were obtained from an adult who received the AZD1222 COVID-19 vaccine.

The chain recombines TRBV30 with TRBJ1-6, with TRBD1 matching over 10 bases. The CDR3 extends over 14 amino acids. The V gene end was trimmed by 2 bases and the J gene end by 10 bases; junction bases not matched to a gene: 5. CDR1 and CDR2 from the germline V gene are GTSNPN and SVGIG (reference sequence). CDR3 sequence (DNA): TGTGCCTGGAGTACGGGACAGGGGAACTCACCCCTCCACTTT. This encodes CAWSTGQGNSPLHF.

V usage is TRBV19 and J usage is TRBJ2-1, with 9 nucleotides matching TRBD1. J gave up 6 bases and V 5 bases, and 2 bases lay outside the gene matches. The CDR3 is 13 residues long. Germline CDR1 reads LNHDA; CDR2 reads SQIVND (reference sequence). CDR3 nucleotide sequence: TGTGCCAGTAGTTGGGACAGGGTCAATGAGCAGTTCTTC. Its protein is CASSWDRVNEQFF.

This clone showed up just once. This sequence joins TRBV6-5 and TRBJ2-3; no definite D call. This CDR3 has 14 amino acids. V was cut by 4 bases and J by 7 bases, with 15 bases left in between. CDR1 and CDR2 from the germline V gene are MNHEY and SVGAGI. For the CDR3, the DNA is TGTGCCAGCAGTTCCCCGCCGGCACGAAATACGCAGTATTTT. This encodes CASSSPPARNTQYF.

This rearrangement joins TRBV18 to TRBJ2-1, with a weak D call TRBD2 (6 bases). Germline V CDR1 and CDR2: KGHSH, LQKENI. V was clipped by 6 bases and J by 6 bases, with 12 bases between them. This CDR3 comprises 13 residues. CDR3 sequence (DNA): TGTGCCAGCTCTGCCGGGACTTCCAATGAGCAGTTCTTC. It specifies CASSAGTSNEQFF.

The rearrangement uses TRBV29-1 and TRBJ1-2, with 7 bases aligning to TRBD1. CDR3 length: 12 residues. Unmatched junction bases numbered 2, after V lost 7 bases and J lost 0 bases. The V gene's germline CDR1 is SQVTM and CDR2 ANQGSEA. The CDR3 DNA is TGCAGCGCGACAGGGTCTAACTATGGCTACACCTTC. Protein sequence: CSATGSNYGYTF.

This clone was found a few times. The chain recombines TRBV10-3 with TRBJ1-1, with D unclear. This CDR3 is 16 amino acids long. Germline CDR1 is ENHRY and CDR2 is SYGVKD. V shed 2 bases and J shed 9 bases, with 22 bases lying between them. The CDR3 region is CAISEARKSPEVQAFF. DNA of the CDR3: TGTGCCATCAGTGAGGCGAGAAAGTCCCCGGAGGTTCAAGCTTTCTTT.

This clone turned up a few times. This chain joins TRBV19 and TRBJ1-2; tentative D call: TRBD1 (5 bases). The germline V and J ends were trimmed by 3 bases and 4 bases, with 9 bases remaining between them. The CDR3 extends over 13 amino acids. CDR1 and CDR2 from the germline V gene are LNHDA and SQIVND (reference sequence). In nucleotides, the CDR3 is TGTGCCAGTAGTATCGTAGGGGCCTATGGCTACACCTTC. This codes for CASSIVGAYGYTF.

This sequence joins TRBV19 and TRBJ2-7; TRBD1 matches at 9 bases. Germline V lookup: CDR1 LNHDA, CDR2 SQIVND (reference sequence). This CDR3 region has 15 residues. Losses at the gene ends were 5 bases for V and 6 bases for J; bases not matched to a gene: 11. The CDR3 sequence is CASSFAGTGRREQYF. The CDR3 DNA is TGTGCCAGTAGTTTCGCCGGGACAGGGAGACGCGAGCAGTACTTC.

The chain joins TRBV29-1 to TRBJ2-7, with 10 bases matching TRBD1. Per germline, CDR1 SQVTM and CDR2 ANQGSEA. The V gene end was trimmed by 3 bases and the J gene end by 0 bases; junction bases not matched to a gene: 5. This CDR3 contains 15 residues. CDR3 amino acids: CSVEGQGRSSYEQYF. The CDR3 DNA is TGCAGCGTTGAGGGACAGGGGAGGAGCTCCTACGAGCAGTACTTC.

The chain is built from TRBV10-3 and TRBJ2-7; 9 bases map to TRBD1. There are 15 residues in the CDR3. Germline CDR1 reads ENHRY; CDR2 reads SYGVKD. Trimming took 0 bases from V and 3 from J; bases not matched to a gene: 3. The CDR3 region is CAISESWDRVYEQYF. DNA for the CDR3: TGTGCCATCAGTGAGTCATGGGACAGGGTCTACGAGCAGTACTTC.

This clone was seen only a few times. The chain carries TRBV19 and TRBJ1-1, with D possibly being TRBD1 (5 bases). The CDR3 totals 14 residues. Germline values: CDR1 LNHDA, CDR2 SQIVND (reference sequence). V shed 8 bases and J shed 3 bases, with 16 bases lying between them. CDR3 DNA: TGTGCCAGTCGAGACGGGGGTGAGGACACTGAAGCTTTCTTT. It encodes CASRDGGEDTEAFF. Looking up the rest from reference TRBV19 and TRBJ1-1 gives the full variable domain: DGGITQSPKYLFRKEGQNVTLSCEQNLNHDAMYWYRQDPGQGLRLIYYSQIVNDFQKGDIAEGYSVSREKKESFPLTVTSAQKNPTAFYLCASRDGGEDTEAFFGQGTRLTVV.

J is TRBJ2-7 and V is TRBV7-8; 10 bases map to TRBD2. Germline assignment: CDR1 SGHVS and CDR2 FQNEAQ. The CDR3 is 14 residues long. The V and J ends lost 5 bases and 6 bases, in that order; junction bases with no gene match: 7. Here the CDR3 DNA reads TGTGCCAGCAGCCGAGCGGGAGGGCCAAGCGAGCAGTACTTC. Translating it yields CASSRAGGPSEQYF.

The CDR3 loop is CSVEVLGTKNIQYF. CDR3 DNA sequence: TGCAGCGTTGAAGTCCTAGGGACAAAAAACATTCAGTACTTC. The gene calls are TRBV29-1 and TRBJ2-4; TRBD1 might be the D (6 bases). Germline CDR1 reads SQVTM; CDR2 reads ANQGSEA. This CDR3 is 14 amino acids long. Trimming took off 1 base at V and 4 bases at J, with 11 bases between the two ends.

The CDR3 loop reads CASSIRTSGSTDTQYF. The CDR3 nucleotides are TGTGCCAGCAGCATTCGGACTAGCGGAAGCACAGATACGCAGTATTTT. The chain employs TRBV7-3 and TRBJ2-3; 10 bases line up with TRBD2. The CDR3 length is 16 residues. Germline CDR1 and CDR2: SGHTA and FQGTGA. V trimming: 5 bases; J trimming: 0 bases; junction bases outside the gene matches: 5.

CDR3 in DNA: TGTGCCAGCAGCCAACTTGGCGGAAACACCATATATTTT. Translation: CASSQLGGNTIYF. This rearrangement joins TRBV3-1 (or the pseudogene TRBV3-2) to TRBJ1-3; D remains ambiguous. The V gene's germline CDR1 is LGHDT and CDR2 YNNKEL (reference sequence). The CDR3 loop spans 13 amino acids. V was trimmed by 2 bases and J by 4 bases, leaving 6 bases between them.

The chain employs TRBV4-2 and TRBJ2-7; 7 bases agree with TRBD2. Trimming cost V 2 bases and J 2 bases; bases outside gene matches: 12. Germline CDR1 reads LGHNA; CDR2 reads YNFKEQ. CDR3 length: 17 amino acids. The CDR3: CASSQTQVRGRAYEQYF. The CDR3 DNA is TGTGCCAGCAGCCAAACCCAGGTTAGAGGGAGGGCCTACGAGCAGTACTTC.

Turning to this clone: The same CDR3 is also encoded by other DNA sequences in this sample. The CDR3 is CASSVGGATEAFF. The CDR3, as DNA: TGTGCCAGCAGCGTAGGCGGGGCTACTGAAGCTTTCTTT. The chain combines TRBV9 with TRBJ1-1, with a possible D match to TRBD1 (5 bases). Trimming took 0 bases from V and 5 from J, leaving 8 bases between them. Germline V gene sequence: CDR1 SGDLS, CDR2 YYNGEE. The CDR3 contains 13 residues.